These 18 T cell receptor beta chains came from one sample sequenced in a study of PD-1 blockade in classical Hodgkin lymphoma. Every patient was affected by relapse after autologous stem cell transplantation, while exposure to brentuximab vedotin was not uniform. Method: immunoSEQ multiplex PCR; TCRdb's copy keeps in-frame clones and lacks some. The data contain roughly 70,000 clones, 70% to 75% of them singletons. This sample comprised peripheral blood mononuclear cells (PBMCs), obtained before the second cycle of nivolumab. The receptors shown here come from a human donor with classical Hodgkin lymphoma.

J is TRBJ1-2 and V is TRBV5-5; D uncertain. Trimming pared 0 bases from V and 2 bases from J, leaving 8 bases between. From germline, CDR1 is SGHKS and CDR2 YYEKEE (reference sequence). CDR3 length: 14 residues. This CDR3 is CASSLEQGNYGYTF. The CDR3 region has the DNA TGTGCCAGCAGCTTGGAACAAGGGAACTATGGCTACACCTTC.

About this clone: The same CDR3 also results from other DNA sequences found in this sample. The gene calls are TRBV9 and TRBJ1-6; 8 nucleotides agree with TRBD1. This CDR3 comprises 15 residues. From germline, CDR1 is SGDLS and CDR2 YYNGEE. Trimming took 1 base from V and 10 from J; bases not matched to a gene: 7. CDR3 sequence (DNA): TGTGCCAGCAGCGTAACACAGGGGGTTGGGTCACCCCTCCACTTT. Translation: CASSVTQGVGSPLHF.

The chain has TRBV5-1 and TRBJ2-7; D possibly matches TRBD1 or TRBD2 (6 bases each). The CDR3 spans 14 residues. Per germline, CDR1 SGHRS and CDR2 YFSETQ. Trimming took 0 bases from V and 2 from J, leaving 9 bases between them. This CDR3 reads CASSLDGGPYEQYF. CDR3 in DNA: TGCGCCAGCAGCTTGGATGGGGGGCCCTACGAGCAGTACTTC.

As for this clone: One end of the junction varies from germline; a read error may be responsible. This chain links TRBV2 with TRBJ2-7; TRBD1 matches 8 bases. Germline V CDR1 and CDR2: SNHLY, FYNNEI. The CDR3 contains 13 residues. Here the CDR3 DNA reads TGTGCCAGTAAAGAAGGGACAGGCGGTTCTTCAAACTTC. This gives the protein CASKEGTGGSSNF.

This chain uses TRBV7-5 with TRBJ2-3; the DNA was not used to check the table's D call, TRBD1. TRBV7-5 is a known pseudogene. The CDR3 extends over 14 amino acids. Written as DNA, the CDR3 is TGTGTCAGAAGCTTAGGGCAGGGATCAGATACGCAGTATTTT. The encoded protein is CVRSLGQGSDTQYF.

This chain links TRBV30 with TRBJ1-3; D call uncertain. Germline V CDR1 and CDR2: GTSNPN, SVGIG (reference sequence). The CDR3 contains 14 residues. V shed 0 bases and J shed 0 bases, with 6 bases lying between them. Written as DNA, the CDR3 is TGTGCCTGGAGTGTGGGTCTCTCTGGAAACACCATATATTTT. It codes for CAWSVGLSGNTIYF.

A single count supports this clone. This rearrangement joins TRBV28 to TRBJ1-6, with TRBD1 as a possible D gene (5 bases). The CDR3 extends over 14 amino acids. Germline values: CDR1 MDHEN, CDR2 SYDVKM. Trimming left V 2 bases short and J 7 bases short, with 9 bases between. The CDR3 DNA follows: TGTGCCAGCAGTTTACCAGGGCGGAATTCACCCCTCCACTTT. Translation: CASSLPGRNSPLHF.

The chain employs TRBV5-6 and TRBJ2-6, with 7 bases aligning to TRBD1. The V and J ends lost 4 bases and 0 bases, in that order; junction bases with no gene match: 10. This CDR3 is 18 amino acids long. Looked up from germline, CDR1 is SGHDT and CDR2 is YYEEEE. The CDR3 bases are TGTGCCAGCAGCCCGGACAGGCGCTTCTCCTCTGGGGCCAACGTCCTGACTTTC. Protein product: CASSPDRRFSSGANVLTF.

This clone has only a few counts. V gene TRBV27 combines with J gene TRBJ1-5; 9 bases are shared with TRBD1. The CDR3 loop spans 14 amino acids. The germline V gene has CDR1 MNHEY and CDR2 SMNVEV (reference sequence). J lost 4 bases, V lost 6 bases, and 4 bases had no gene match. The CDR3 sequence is CASSSQGANQPQHF. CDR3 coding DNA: TGTGCCAGCAGCTCACAGGGGGCAAATCAGCCCCAGCATTTT.

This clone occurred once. CDR3: CSVPLKGDYGYTF. CDR3 sequence (DNA): TGCAGCGTCCCCTTAAAGGGGGACTATGGCTACACCTTC. V usage is TRBV29-1 and J usage is TRBJ1-2; maybe TRBD1 (6 bases). The V end was cut by 6 bases, the J end by 3 bases, with 14 bases between. The CDR3 covers 13 residues. Germline loops: CDR1 SQVTM, CDR2 ANQGSEA.

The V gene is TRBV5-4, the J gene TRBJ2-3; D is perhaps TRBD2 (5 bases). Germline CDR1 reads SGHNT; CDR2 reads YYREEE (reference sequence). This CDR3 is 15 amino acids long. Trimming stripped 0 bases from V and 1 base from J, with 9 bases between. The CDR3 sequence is CASSLDGGGTDTQYF. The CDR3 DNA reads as TGTGCCAGCAGCTTGGACGGAGGCGGCACAGATACGCAGTATTTT.

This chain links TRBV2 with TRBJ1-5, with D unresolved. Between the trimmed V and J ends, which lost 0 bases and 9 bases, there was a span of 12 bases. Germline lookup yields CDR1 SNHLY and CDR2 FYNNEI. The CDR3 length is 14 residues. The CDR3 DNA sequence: TGTGCCAGCAGTGAAGCGCTGAGGATAGGGCCCCAGCATTTT. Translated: CASSEALRIGPQHF.

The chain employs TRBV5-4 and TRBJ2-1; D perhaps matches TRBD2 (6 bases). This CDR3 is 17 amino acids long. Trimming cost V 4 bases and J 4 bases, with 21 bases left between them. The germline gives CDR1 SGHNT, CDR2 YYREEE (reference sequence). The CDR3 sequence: CASSPGTLAEQYNEQFF. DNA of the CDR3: TGTGCCAGCAGCCCCGGCACCTTAGCGGAGCAGTACAATGAGCAGTTCTTC.

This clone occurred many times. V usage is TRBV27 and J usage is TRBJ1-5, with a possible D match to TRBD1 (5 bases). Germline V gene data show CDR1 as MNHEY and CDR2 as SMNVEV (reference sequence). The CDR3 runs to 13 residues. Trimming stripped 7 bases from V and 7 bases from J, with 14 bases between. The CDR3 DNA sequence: TGTGCCAGCACGCCGACGAGGGGACAGCCCCAGCATTTT. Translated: CASTPTRGQPQHF.

For the CDR3, the DNA is TGTGCCAGCAGCCAAGCGGACCCGGGACCGGGTGGGAATTTGAGATCCTCCCTCAACGGGGAGCTGTTTTTT. It yields the protein CASSQADPGPGGNLRSSLNGELFF. The rearrangement links TRBV14 to TRBJ2-2; either TRBD1 or TRBD2 may fit D (5 bases each). The CDR3 sequence is 24 residues long. The germline CDR1 and CDR2 sequences are SGHDN and FVKESK. The V end was cut by 1 base, the J end by 7 bases, with 40 bases between.

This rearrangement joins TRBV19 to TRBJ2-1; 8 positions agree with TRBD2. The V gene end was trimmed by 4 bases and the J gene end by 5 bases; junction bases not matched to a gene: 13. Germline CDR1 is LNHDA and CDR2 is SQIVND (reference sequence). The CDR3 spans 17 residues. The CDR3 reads CASSRSREGGFNNEQFF. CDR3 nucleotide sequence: TGTGCCAGTAGTAGGTCACGGGAGGGCGGATTCAACAATGAGCAGTTCTTC. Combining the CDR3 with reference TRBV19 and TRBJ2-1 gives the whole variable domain DGGITQSPKYLFRKEGQNVTLSCEQNLNHDAMYWYRQDPGQGLRLIYYSQIVNDFQKGDIAEGYSVSREKKESFPLTVTSAQKNPTAFYLCASSRSREGGFNNEQFFGPGTRLTVL.

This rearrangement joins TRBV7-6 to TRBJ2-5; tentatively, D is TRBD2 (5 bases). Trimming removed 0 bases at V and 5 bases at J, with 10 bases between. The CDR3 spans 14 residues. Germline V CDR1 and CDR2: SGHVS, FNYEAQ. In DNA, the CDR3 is TGTGCCAGCAGCTTAGCGTCCGTAGCGGAGACCCAGTACTTC. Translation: CASSLASVAETQYF.

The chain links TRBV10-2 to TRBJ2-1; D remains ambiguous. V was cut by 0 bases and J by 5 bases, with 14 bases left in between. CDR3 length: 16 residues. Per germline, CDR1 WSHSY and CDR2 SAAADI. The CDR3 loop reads CASSESIVRPNNEQFF. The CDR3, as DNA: TGCGCCAGCAGTGAGTCGATTGTCCGCCCGAACAATGAGCAGTTCTTC.